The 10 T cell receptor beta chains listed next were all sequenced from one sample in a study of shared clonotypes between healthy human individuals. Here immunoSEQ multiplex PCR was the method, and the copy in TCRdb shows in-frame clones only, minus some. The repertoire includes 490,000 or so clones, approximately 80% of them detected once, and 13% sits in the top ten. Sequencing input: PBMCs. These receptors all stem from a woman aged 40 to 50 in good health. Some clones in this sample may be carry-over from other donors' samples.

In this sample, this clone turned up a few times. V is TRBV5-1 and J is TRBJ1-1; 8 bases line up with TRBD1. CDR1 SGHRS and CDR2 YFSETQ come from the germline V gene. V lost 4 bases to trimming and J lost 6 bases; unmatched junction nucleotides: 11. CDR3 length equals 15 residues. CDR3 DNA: TGCGCCAGCAGCACCCGGACAGGGCGAGGGTCTGAAGCTTTCTTT. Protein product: CASSTRTGRGSEAFF.

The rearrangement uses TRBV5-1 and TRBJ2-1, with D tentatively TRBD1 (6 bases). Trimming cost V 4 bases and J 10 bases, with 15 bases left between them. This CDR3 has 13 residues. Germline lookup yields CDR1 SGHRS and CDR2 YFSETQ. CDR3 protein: CASSPNRVEEQFF. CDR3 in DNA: TGCGCCAGCAGCCCTAACAGGGTTGAGGAGCAGTTCTTC.

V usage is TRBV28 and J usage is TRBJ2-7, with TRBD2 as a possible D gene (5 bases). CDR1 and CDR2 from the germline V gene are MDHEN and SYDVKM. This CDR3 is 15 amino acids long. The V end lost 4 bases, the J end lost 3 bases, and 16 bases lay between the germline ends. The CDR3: CASSSRLLEGYEQYF. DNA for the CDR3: TGTGCCAGCAGTTCCCGGTTATTAGAGGGCTACGAGCAGTACTTC.

The CDR3 spells CASSVTGNQPQHF. CDR3 nucleotide sequence: TGTGCCAGCAGTGTTACGGGTAATCAGCCCCAGCATTTT. The rearrangement joins TRBV6-4 to TRBJ1-5; unclear D gene. CDR3 length equals 13 residues. The ends were cut back, 4 bases at V and 4 bases at J, with 8 bases in the middle. Germline V gives CDR1 MRHNA, CDR2 SNTAGT.

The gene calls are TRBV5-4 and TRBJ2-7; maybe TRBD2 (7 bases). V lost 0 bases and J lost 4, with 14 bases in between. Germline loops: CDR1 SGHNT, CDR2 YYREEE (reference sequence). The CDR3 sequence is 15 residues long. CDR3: CASSLGEGVGYEQYF. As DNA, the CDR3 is TGTGCCAGCAGCTTGGGGGAGGGGGTCGGTTACGAGCAGTACTTC.

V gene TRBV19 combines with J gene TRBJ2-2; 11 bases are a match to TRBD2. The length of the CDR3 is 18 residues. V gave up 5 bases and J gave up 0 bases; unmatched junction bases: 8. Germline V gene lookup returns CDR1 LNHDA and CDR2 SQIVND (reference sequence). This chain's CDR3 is CASSRGTSGRTNTGELFF. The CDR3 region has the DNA TGTGCCAGTAGTCGAGGGACTAGCGGTAGGACGAACACCGGGGAGCTGTTTTTT.

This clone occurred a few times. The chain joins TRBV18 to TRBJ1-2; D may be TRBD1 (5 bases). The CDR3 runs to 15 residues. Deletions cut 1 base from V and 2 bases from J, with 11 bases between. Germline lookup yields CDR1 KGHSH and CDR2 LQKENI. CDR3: CASSPQEWGNYGYTF. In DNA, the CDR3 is TGTGCCAGCTCACCACAGGAATGGGGGAACTATGGCTACACCTTC.

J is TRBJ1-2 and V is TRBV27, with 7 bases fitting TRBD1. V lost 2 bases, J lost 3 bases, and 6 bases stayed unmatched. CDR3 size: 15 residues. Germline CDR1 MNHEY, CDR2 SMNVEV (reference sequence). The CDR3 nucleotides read TGTGCCAGCAGTTTAGGCATACAGGGGTACTATGGCTACACCTTC. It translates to CASSLGIQGYYGYTF.

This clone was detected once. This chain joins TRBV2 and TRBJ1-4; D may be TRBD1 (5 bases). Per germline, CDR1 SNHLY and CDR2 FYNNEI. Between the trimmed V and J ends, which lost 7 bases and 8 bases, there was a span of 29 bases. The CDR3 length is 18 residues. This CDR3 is CASILVAGGAQGPEKLFF. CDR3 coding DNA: TGTGCCAGCATATTGGTAGCCGGAGGGGCCCAGGGTCCCGAAAAACTGTTTTTT.

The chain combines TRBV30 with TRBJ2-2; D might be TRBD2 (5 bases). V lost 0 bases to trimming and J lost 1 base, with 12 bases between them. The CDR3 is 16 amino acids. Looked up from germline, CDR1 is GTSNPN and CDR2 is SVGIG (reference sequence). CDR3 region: CAWSVIIAWNTGELFF. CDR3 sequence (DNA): TGTGCCTGGAGTGTTATTATAGCGTGGAACACCGGGGAGCTGTTTTTT. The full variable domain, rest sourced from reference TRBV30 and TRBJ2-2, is SQTIHQWPATLVQPVGSPLSLECTVEGTSNPNLYWYRQAAGRGLQLLFYSVGIGQISSEVPQNLSASRPQDRQFILSSKKLLLSDSGFYLCAWSVIIAWNTGELFFGEGSRLTVL.